Listed below are T cell receptor beta chains from one sample, sequenced in a study of CD8+ T cells in alopecia areata. Using immunoSEQ multiplex PCR, the repertoire was profiled, and TCRdb retains in-frame clones only, with some absent. The data contain under 40,000 clones, around three fifths of them singletons. The specimen sequenced was NKG2D-high CD8+ T cells sorted from blood. These receptors were taken from a human donor with alopecia areata. CDR3s include the opening cysteine and the closing phenylalanine or tryptophan. The D gene is left open where the match is weak. Only part of the rows carry a size: once, few, many, or a class if the clone is expanded.

v_call	j_call	d_call	clone_size	cdr3_nt	cdr3_aa
TRBV4-3	TRBJ2-1	NA	few	TGCGCCAGCAGCCAAGATCCGGCGGTATCCTACAATGAGCAGTTCTTC	CASSQDPAVSYNEQFF
TRBV29-1	TRBJ2-2	NA	NA	TGCAGCGCTGACGACGGGTACAGCGGGGAGCTGTTTTTT	CSADDGYSGELFF
TRBV29-1	TRBJ1-2	NA	NA	TGCAGTGACGGACCATCCGCGGGACCTTATGGCTACACCTTC	CSDGPSAGPYGYTF
TRBV5-4	TRBJ2-1	TRBD2	few	TGTGCCAGCAGCTCGGGACTAGCGGGAGCCTACAATGAGCAGTTCTTC	CASSSGLAGAYNEQFF
TRBV28	TRBJ2-3	TRBD2	NA	TGTGCCAGCAGTCCAGAGCGGGGGGGCCGGAATACGCAGTATTTT	CASSPERGGRNTQYF
TRBV13	TRBJ1-2	NA	few	TGTGCCAGCAGCTACGGGACACCGGGCTACACCTTC	CASSYGTPGYTF
TRBV7-9	TRBJ1-1	TRBD1	few	TGTGCCAGCAGCGGGCCGACAGGGGCGGTTCCTGAAGCTTTCTTT	CASSGPTGAVPEAFF
TRBV28	TRBJ2-1	NA	NA	TGTGCCAGCACCCTAGGAGGTACCTGGAATGAGCAGTTCTTC	CASTLGGTWNEQFF
TRBV15	TRBJ1-2	TRBD1	once	TGTGCCACCAGCGCCGGACAGGGCAAAAGGGATGGCTACACCTTC	CATSAGQGKRDGYTF
TRBV29-1	TRBJ1-1	NA	NA	TGCAGCGTTCTTCGATTCACTGAAGCTTTCTTT	CSVLRFTEAFF
TRBV5-1	TRBJ2-7	NA	NA	TGCGCCAGCAGCGCCGGACTCGGTTCCTACGAGCAGTACTTC	CASSAGLGSYEQYF
TRBV27	TRBJ1-6	NA	NA	TGTGCCAGCAGTTTACAAAATTCACCCCTCCACTTT	CASSLQNSPLHF
TRBV4-3	TRBJ2-1	TRBD1	NA	TGCGCCAGCAGCCCCCGGGGCGGGACAGGATTCTACAATGAGCAGTTCTTC	CASSPRGGTGFYNEQFF
TRBV15	TRBJ2-2	TRBD1	NA	TGTGCCACCAGCAAAGACAGGGGACTGGTCACCGGGGAGCTGTTTTTT	CATSKDRGLVTGELFF
TRBV27	TRBJ2-1	TRBD2	once	TGTGCCAGCAGTAGCGGGGGAGAGCAGTTCTTC	CASSSGGEQFF
TRBV27	TRBJ2-7	TRBD2	NA	TGTGCCAGCAGTTACAGCGGGAGGTCCAGCGAGCAGTACTTC	CASSYSGRSSEQYF